This TCR beta chain was sequenced in a study of T-cell memory formation after mild COVID-19. Study in general: Among the donors, TCR clusters were largely specific to each donor.

The authors produced TCR alpha and TCR beta cDNA libraries with sample barcodes and UMIs by 5'RACE using constant-segment primers. TCRdb re-called the 5' RACE reads with MiXCR, one entry per CDR3 protein. The table includes about 110,000 distinct CDR3 sequences, roughly a sixth detected once. Worth noting for this clonotype: Its antigen is not known.

Findings and caveats of the study: Some clones that responded were present in memory (sampled pre-infection), which suggests cross-reactive memory joined. CD4+ contracting clones were found mainly in CM and EM, and CD8+ ones in EMRA.

Germline V gives CDR1 DFQATT, CDR2 SNEGSKA (reference sequence). The CDR3 is 14 amino acids. V was pared by 2 bases and J by 1 base, with 11 bases between. The sequence was obtained from a man between 18 and 29 years old who had mild COVID-19 (a few samples of this study predate the infection). Cell type and time point are not known. Sequencing was done on a sample of PBMCs or a T cell subset sorted from them (not recorded which). The gene calls are TRBV20-1 and TRBJ1-1; no firm D call. Here the CDR3 reads CSARRLSGNTEAFF. CDR3 bases: TGCAGTGCTAGACGACTCTCGGGGAACACTGAAGCTTTCTTT.